These 27 T cell receptor beta chains originate from one sample sequenced in a study of cytomegalovirus exposure and HLA in healthy donors. The study ran its PCR with 60 Vbeta and 13 Jbeta primers. Method: immunoSEQ multiplex PCR; TCRdb's copy keeps in-frame clones and lacks some. Here the sample spans roughly 130,000 clones, roughly 70% being singletons. What was sequenced was PBMCs. Receptors were obtained from a man between 35 and 55 years old in good health and CMV-seropositive.

The J gene is TRBJ1-6, the V gene TRBV11-3; no definite D call. The V gene lost 5 bases and the J gene lost 5 bases, with 7 bases spanning the gap. The CDR3 covers 13 residues. Germline V lookup: CDR1 SGHNT, CDR2 YENEEA. CDR3 coding DNA: TGTGCCAGCAGCGAAGCTCATAATTCACCCCTCCACTTT. Amino acid sequence: CASSEAHNSPLHF. The variable domain in full, with the rest retrieved from reference TRBV11-3 and TRBJ1-6, is EAGVVQSPRYKIIEKKQPVAFWCNPISGHNTLYWYLQNLGQGPELLIRYENEEAVDDSQLPKDRFSAERLKGVDSTLKIQPAELGDSAVYLCASSEAHNSPLHFGNGTRLTVT.

This chain links TRBV27 with TRBJ2-2; 8 nucleotides align to TRBD1. Germline trimming cut 5 bases from V and 1 base from J; bases unmatched to any gene: 9. From germline, CDR1 is MNHEY and CDR2 SMNVEV (reference sequence). This CDR3 is built from 17 residues. The CDR3 loop is CASSPITGTGNTGELFF. Here the CDR3 DNA reads TGTGCCAGCAGTCCAATTACAGGGACAGGGAACACCGGGGAGCTGTTTTTT.

The chain joins TRBV7-8 to TRBJ2-1; tentative D call: TRBD2 (6 bases). The V end was cut by 2 bases, the J end by 1 base, with 9 bases between. The CDR3 is made up of 15 amino acids. The germline CDR1 and CDR2 sequences are SGHVS and FQNEAQ. CDR3 in amino acids: CASSLRLDSYNEQFF. CDR3 bases: TGTGCCAGCAGCTTAAGACTAGATTCCTACAATGAGCAGTTCTTC.

Regarding this clone: This sample also contains other DNA sequences that code for the same CDR3. This chain joins TRBV7-2 and TRBJ1-1, with a possible D match to TRBD1 (5 bases). In germline, CDR1 is SGHTA, CDR2 FQGNSA. This CDR3 region has 13 residues. The V and J ends lost 1 base and 3 bases respectively, with 6 bases between them. The CDR3 region is CASSLGQYTEAFF. The CDR3 DNA follows: TGTGCCAGCAGCTTAGGACAGTACACTGAAGCTTTCTTT.

The genes are TRBV10-3 and TRBJ2-5, with 11 bases identical to TRBD1. Germline CDR1 is ENHRY and CDR2 is SYGVKD. V gave up 5 bases and J gave up 3 bases; unmatched junction bases: 5. The length of the CDR3 is 15 residues. The CDR3 region has the DNA TGTGCCATCAGTAAAGGGGGACAGGGGGAAGAGACCCAGTACTTC. Translating gives CAISKGGQGEETQYF.

The V call is TRBV10-3, the J call TRBJ1-2; 9 positions match TRBD1. The CDR3 is 13 amino acids. The germline CDR1 and CDR2 sequences are ENHRY and SYGVKD. The trim removed 8 bases at V and 5 bases at J, leaving 6 bases unmatched. The CDR3 sequence: CAIRGDRAYGYTF. The CDR3, as DNA: TGTGCCATCCGCGGGGACAGGGCTTATGGCTACACCTTC.

This chain joins TRBV5-6 and TRBJ2-7; D is ambiguous. The germline V and J ends were trimmed by 0 bases and 0 bases, with 7 bases remaining between them. The CDR3 runs 14 residues. Germline CDR1 SGHDT, CDR2 YYEEEE. The CDR3 DNA reads TGTGCCAGCAGCTTGGGGTCAGGCTCCTACGAGCAGTACTTC. Translation gives CASSLGSGSYEQYF.

This clone was found once. This chain joins TRBV7-9 and TRBJ1-1; D unresolved. The V end lost 5 bases, the J end lost 0 bases, and 10 bases lay between the germline ends. From germline, CDR1 is SEHNR and CDR2 FQNEAQ (reference sequence). The CDR3 totals 14 residues. The DNA of the CDR3 is TGTGCCAGCAGCCTACGTCCCGTGAACACTGAAGCTTTCTTT. It specifies CASSLRPVNTEAFF.

This rearrangement joins TRBV5-1 to TRBJ1-1, with D perhaps matching TRBD1 (5 bases). The V end was cut by 4 bases, the J end by 4 bases, with 11 bases between. The CDR3 totals 13 residues. CDR1 is SGHRS, CDR2 YFSETQ, per germline. In DNA, the CDR3 is TGCGCCAGCAGCGTCACAGGTCCCACTGAAGCTTTCTTT. This codes for CASSVTGPTEAFF. Filled out from reference TRBV5-1 and TRBJ1-1, the complete variable domain reads KAGVTQTPRYLIKTRGQQVTLSCSPISGHRSVSWYQQTPGQGLQFLFEYFSETQRNKGNFPGRFSGRQFSNSRSEMNVSTLELGDSALYLCASSVTGPTEAFFGQGTRLTVV.

The chain carries TRBV30 and TRBJ2-7; D perhaps matches TRBD1 (5 bases). Germline CDR1 reads GTSNPN; CDR2 reads SVGIG (reference sequence). The CDR3 is 13 residues long. V shed 3 bases and J shed 4 bases, with 13 bases lying between them. The CDR3 region is CAWRQGPSYEQYF. CDR3 DNA: TGTGCCTGGAGGCAGGGCCCCTCGTACGAGCAGTACTTC.

The chain combines TRBV7-6 with TRBJ2-7; D might be TRBD2 (5 bases). CDR1 SGHVS and CDR2 FNYEAQ come from the germline V gene. The CDR3 runs 13 residues. With 1 base removed from V and 4 bases from J, the gap between germline ends came to 8 bases. The CDR3, as DNA: TGTGCCAGCAGCTTAGTTGCGGGTTACGAGCAGTACTTC. Translated, it gives CASSLVAGYEQYF.

J is TRBJ2-1 and V is TRBV9; 8 nucleotides line up with TRBD2. The length of the CDR3 is 17 residues. V lost 3 bases, J lost 1 base, and 9 bases stayed unmatched. Germline CDR1 and CDR2: SGDLS and YYNGEE. This chain's CDR3 is CASSAEKRGGSYNEQFF. CDR3 DNA sequence: TGTGCCAGCAGCGCAGAAAAACGGGGGGGATCCTACAATGAGCAGTTCTTC.

The V gene is TRBV7-6, the J gene TRBJ1-4, with no clear D. The CDR3 is 14 residues long. V was trimmed by 1 base and J by 4 bases, leaving 7 bases between them. Germline V gene sequence: CDR1 SGHVS, CDR2 FNYEAQ. The DNA for the CDR3 is TGTGCCAGCAGCTTAGGTTCCGGTAATGAAAAACTGTTTTTT. Translating it yields CASSLGSGNEKLFF. Full variable domain (missing parts from reference TRBV7-6 and TRBJ1-4): GAGVSQSPRYKVTKRGQDVALRCDPISGHVSLYWYRQALGQGPEFLTYFNYEAQQDKSGLPNDRFSAERPEGSISTLTIQRTEQRDSAMYRCASSLGSGNEKLFFGSGTQLSVL.

CDR3 bases: TGTGCCTGGAATCGAGGGAACACTGAAGCTTTCTTT. Amino acid sequence: CAWNRGNTEAFF. The J gene is TRBJ1-1, the V gene TRBV30; D is unresolved. CDR3 length: 12 residues. Germline assignment: CDR1 GTSNPN and CDR2 SVGIG (reference sequence). V gave up 4 bases and J gave up 1 base, with 7 bases separating them.

V usage is TRBV7-9 and J usage is TRBJ1-1; D perhaps matches TRBD1 (6 bases). This CDR3 is built from 15 residues. Trimming stripped 1 base from V and 3 bases from J, with 12 bases between. Germline CDR1 SEHNR, CDR2 FQNEAQ (reference sequence). This CDR3 is CASSLVWAGDTEAFF. CDR3 nucleotides: TGTGCCAGCAGCTTAGTTTGGGCAGGGGACACTGAAGCTTTCTTT.

The chain combines TRBV27 with TRBJ1-1; 8 bases agree with TRBD1. This CDR3 contains 14 residues. Germline trimming cut 5 bases from V and 8 bases from J; bases unmatched to any gene: 10. The germline CDR1 and CDR2 sequences are MNHEY and SMNVEV (reference sequence). CDR3 sequence (DNA): TGTGCCAGCAGTGCGACAGGGGCGTTCTCGGAAGCTTTCTTT. Residues: CASSATGAFSEAFF.

V and J are TRBV5-8 and TRBJ2-7, with a possible D match to TRBD1 (6 bases). Trimming removed 7 bases at V and 0 bases at J, with 14 bases between. There are 14 residues in the CDR3. Germline CDR1 reads SGHTS; CDR2 reads YDEGEE. The CDR3 DNA reads as TGTGCCAGCGGGAATGACAGGATCTCCTACGAGCAGTACTTC. It yields the protein CASGNDRISYEQYF.

This chain connects TRBV27 to TRBJ1-2; D unclear. The CDR3 length is 13 residues. Germline V CDR1 and CDR2: MNHEY, SMNVEV (reference sequence). Between the trimmed V and J ends, which lost 2 bases and 7 bases, there was a span of 11 bases. The CDR3 sequence: CASSLTAWAGYTF. The CDR3 DNA follows: TGTGCCAGCAGTTTAACAGCCTGGGCTGGCTACACCTTC.

This chain joins TRBV11-2 and TRBJ2-7; 7 bases are a match to TRBD1. V trimming: 7 bases; J trimming: 3 bases; junction bases outside the gene matches: 18. From germline, CDR1 is SGHAT and CDR2 FQNNGV. CDR3 length: 17 residues. CDR3 nucleotides: TGTGCCAGCACCCTACTCGCTGGAGGACAGGAGGTCTACGAGCAGTACTTC. Protein: CASTLLAGGQEVYEQYF. The whole variable domain, filled in from reference TRBV11-2 and TRBJ2-7, reads EAGVAQSPRYKIIEKRQSVAFWCNPISGHATLYWYQQILGQGPKLLIQFQNNGVVDDSQLPKDRFSAERLKGVDSTLKIQPAKLEDSAVYLCASTLLAGGQEVYEQYFGPGTRLTVT.

The V gene is TRBV15, the J gene TRBJ2-1; the match to TRBD1 covers 11 bases. There are 15 residues in the CDR3. V lost 3 bases, J lost 7 bases, and 5 bases stayed unmatched. Per germline, CDR1 LNHNV and CDR2 YYDKDF (reference sequence). DNA for the CDR3: TGTGCCACCAGCAGGGACAGGGGGCGCGGGAATGAGCAGTTCTTC. Amino acids: CATSRDRGRGNEQFF.

This chain connects TRBV4-2 to TRBJ2-7; 8 bases line up with TRBD1. The CDR3 extends over 14 amino acids. Germline V CDR1 and CDR2: LGHNA, YNFKEQ. Trimming at V came to 3 bases and at J to 3 bases, leaving 4 bases not matched to a gene. DNA for the CDR3: TGTGCCAGCAGCCAGCCCGGACAGGGCTACGAGCAGTACTTC. This sequence encodes CASSQPGQGYEQYF.

This chain links TRBV5-1 with TRBJ2-1; D may be TRBD2 (7 bases). V lost 4 bases, J lost 6 bases, and 20 bases lay in between. Germline CDR1 SGHRS, CDR2 YFSETQ. This CDR3 contains 16 residues. CDR3 nucleotide sequence: TGCGCCAGCAGCCCGTCGGGGGCGGGGGCGGCCAATGAGCAGTTCTTC. This codes for CASSPSGAGAANEQFF.

This chain connects TRBV25-1 to TRBJ1-1; 10 bases align to TRBD1. V gave up 6 bases and J gave up 4 bases; unmatched junction bases: 5. The CDR3 totals 14 residues. Germline-derived CDR1 and CDR2 are MGHDK and SYGVNS. The DNA for the CDR3 is TGTGCCAGCAGAATGACAGGGGGCCTCACTGAAGCTTTCTTT. Its translation: CASRMTGGLTEAFF. Complete variable domain (other parts from reference TRBV25-1 and TRBJ1-1): EADIYQTPRYLVIGTGKKITLECSQTMGHDKMYWYQQDPGMELHLIHYSYGVNSTEKGDLSSESTVSRIRTEHFPLTLESARPSHTSQYLCASRMTGGLTEAFFGQGTRLTVV.

This clone appeared once. The chain is built from TRBV28 and TRBJ2-7; TRBD2 matches at 13 bases. The V segment lost 2 bases and the J segment 2 bases; nucleotides outside the gene matches: 6. Germline CDR1 MDHEN, CDR2 SYDVKM. CDR3 size: 17 residues. DNA for the CDR3: TGTGCCAGCAGTTTAAGGACTAGCGGGAGTATTACCTACGAGCAGTACTTC. Its translation: CASSLRTSGSITYEQYF.

This chain connects TRBV5-6 to TRBJ2-1, with TRBD1 as a possible D gene (5 bases). Trimming shortened V by 2 bases and J by 0 bases, and 12 bases separated the two germline ends. This CDR3 region has 16 residues. The germline gives CDR1 SGHDT, CDR2 YYEEEE. The DNA of the CDR3 is TGTGCCAGCAGCTTTCCCAGGGTTCCCTCCTACAATGAGCAGTTCTTC. Translating gives CASSFPRVPSYNEQFF.

J is TRBJ2-7 and V is TRBV15; the D gene is possibly TRBD2 (6 bases). The CDR3 runs 13 residues. V gave up 1 base and J gave up 4 bases, with 8 bases separating them. CDR1 and CDR2 from the germline V gene are LNHNV and YYDKDF (reference sequence). CDR3 in amino acids: CATSRGLDYEQYF. The CDR3 bases are TGTGCCACCAGCAGAGGACTAGATTACGAGCAGTACTTC. The complete variable domain, with remaining parts taken from reference TRBV15 and TRBJ2-7, reads DAMVIQNPRYQVTQFGKPVTLSCSQTLNHNVMYWYQQKSSQAPKLLFHYYDKDFNNEADTPDNFQSRRPNTSFCFLDIRSPGLGDTAMYLCATSRGLDYEQYFGPGTRLTVT.

This clone was detected a few times. The chain combines TRBV5-1 with TRBJ1-1; the D gene is possibly TRBD1 (5 bases). This CDR3 contains 14 residues. Trimming pared 2 bases from V and 3 bases from J, leaving 11 bases between. Germline assignment: CDR1 SGHRS and CDR2 YFSETQ. This CDR3 reads CASSFGGSHTEAFF. The CDR3 DNA sequence: TGCGCCAGCAGCTTCGGGGGTTCTCACACTGAAGCTTTCTTT.